This T cell receptor beta chain was retrieved from a study of regulatory T cells in long-lasting Graves disease. Study-wide context: Disease was considered persistent Graves' disease after over 5 years of antithyroid drugs (with positive TSH receptor antibodies).

Stated time point: persistent/refractory GD, antithyroid drugs over 5 years with positive TRAb. Making the TCR library involved RNA that had been extracted from PBMCs. An endocrinology department in Xi'an, China, recruited the patients. Arm-PCR with iRepertoire HTBI primers amplified the CDR3 regions for these TCR beta libraries. TCRdb fed the multiplex PCR reads into MiXCR, producing one record per CDR3 protein. The sample comprises some 430,000 distinct CDR3 sequences, under 25% of which are singletons, and 7.1% rests with the top ten. This clonotype was observed many times. Its target is unknown. Study-level findings and limits: Under persistent disease, TRBV28, TRBJ1-2 and TRBJ2-5 were used preferentially. New patients shared 950 to 1,000 public clonotypes, fewer than the roughly 2,600 shared by persistent patients.

CDR3 length equals 15 residues. Trimming removed 3 bases from V and 2 bases from J; junction bases left unmatched: 9. Germline values: CDR1 DFQATT, CDR2 SNEGSKA (reference sequence). The sample consisted of peripheral blood mononuclear cells (PBMCs), taken when the disease was refractory, from a patient treated with antithyroid drugs. The sequence came from a female donor with Graves disease. V is TRBV20-1 and J is TRBJ2-5, with 7 positions matching TRBD2. Here the CDR3 reads CSARGGRYRQETQYF. CDR3 nucleotide sequence: TGCAGTGCTAGGGGCGGGAGATATAGGCAAGAGACCCAGTACTTC.